These 10 T cell receptor beta chains were sequenced from one sample in a study of T cell responses to AZD1222 COVID-19 vaccine. Some clones are missing from TCRdb's copy, which holds only in-frame ones; the method was immunoSEQ multiplex PCR. The table lists roughly 100,000 clones, 75% to 90% of them singletons. Sequenced material: peripheral blood, taken on day 0 of AZD1222 vaccination. These receptors all come from an adult in good health.

This clone showed up just a few times. The chain couples TRBV6-2 or TRBV6-3 to TRBJ2-7; tentative D call: TRBD1 (6 bases). CDR3 length: 15 residues. Trimming shortened V by 5 bases and J by 3 bases, and 17 bases separated the two germline ends. The germline gives CDR1 MNHEY, CDR2 SVGEGT. As DNA, the CDR3 is TGTGCCAGCAGTATAGAGCTACAGGGTGGCTACGAGCAGTACTTC. Amino acids: CASSIELQGGYEQYF.

The chain carries TRBV29-1 and TRBJ1-1; TRBD1 matches at 7 bases. After removal of 7 bases from V and 3 bases from J, the junction contained 5 bases not matched to a gene. The length of the CDR3 is 12 residues. CDR1 is SQVTM, CDR2 ANQGSEA, per germline. The CDR3 protein is CSGKGQYTEAFF. The DNA for the CDR3 is TGCAGCGGGAAGGGACAGTACACTGAAGCTTTCTTT.

The gene calls are TRBV20-1 and TRBJ1-1, with 8 bases lining up with TRBD1. The germline gives CDR1 DFQATT, CDR2 SNEGSKA (reference sequence). Trimming cost V 6 bases and J 8 bases; bases outside gene matches: 5. The CDR3 has 11 amino acids. The CDR3 DNA follows: TGCAGTGCCCACGGGGACAGGGAAGCTTTCTTT. This translates into CSAHGDREAFF.

CDR3 coding DNA: TGTGCCAGCAGACCCACAGGGGGCGCCTACAATGAGCAGTTCTTC. Translating it yields CASRPTGGAYNEQFF. The chain combines TRBV6-5 with TRBJ2-1, with 9 bases lining up with TRBD1. The CDR3 spans 15 residues. V was clipped by 6 bases and J by 2 bases; unmatched bases: 5. Germline V CDR1 and CDR2: MNHEY, SVGAGI.

The J gene is TRBJ1-2, the V gene TRBV14; D possibly corresponds to TRBD1 (5 bases). V dropped 0 bases and J dropped 2 bases, with 7 bases sitting between them. This CDR3 spans 14 amino acids. CDR1 and CDR2 from the germline V gene are SGHDN and FVKESK. The CDR3 DNA reads as TGTGCCAGCAGCCAAGAGGGACCGAACTATGGCTACACCTTC. This codes for CASSQEGPNYGYTF. The full variable domain, completed using reference TRBV14 and TRBJ1-2, is EAGVTQFPSHSVIEKGQTVTLRCDPISGHDNLYWYRRVMGKEIKFLLHFVKESKQDESGMPNNRFLAERTGGTYSTLKVQPAELEDSGVYFCASSQEGPNYGYTFGSGTRLTVV.

V usage is TRBV19 and J usage is TRBJ2-1; TRBD2 might be the D (7 bases). The CDR3 sequence is 16 residues long. V was shortened by 4 bases and J by 4 bases, with 17 bases between the two germline ends. Germline values: CDR1 LNHDA, CDR2 SQIVND (reference sequence). The CDR3 DNA sequence: TGTGCCAGTAGTAGGAGGGGGGACTACGGATACAATGAGCAGTTCTTC. This codes for CASSRRGDYGYNEQFF.

The chain carries TRBV3-1 (or the pseudogene TRBV3-2) and TRBJ2-1; D unclear. CDR1 LGHDT and CDR2 YNNKEL come from the germline V gene (reference sequence). This CDR3 is 16 amino acids long. Trimming stripped 5 bases from V and 5 bases from J, with 19 bases between. CDR3 in DNA: TGTGCCAGCAGCGGGAACGGTCCCATTTCCGACAATGAGCAGTTCTTC. Amino acid sequence: CASSGNGPISDNEQFF.

This chain links TRBV29-1 with TRBJ1-2; a possible D gene is TRBD1 (5 bases). CDR3 size: 14 residues. Deletions cut 6 bases from V and 0 bases from J, with 14 bases between. Germline V CDR1 and CDR2: SQVTM, ANQGSEA. The CDR3 sequence is CSVNHRLANYGYTF. CDR3 DNA: TGCAGCGTAAACCACAGGTTGGCTAACTATGGCTACACCTTC.

The chain joins TRBV6-2 or TRBV6-3 to TRBJ1-5; tentatively, D is TRBD1 (6 bases). V dropped 6 bases and J dropped 0 bases, with 21 bases sitting between them. Germline CDR1 MNHEY, CDR2 SVGEGT. CDR3 size: 18 residues. The CDR3 protein is CASSFDRSRGYSNQPQHF. CDR3 DNA: TGTGCCAGCAGCTTTGACAGGTCCCGGGGATATAGCAATCAGCCCCAGCATTTT.

The chain carries TRBV7-2 and TRBJ2-4; either TRBD1 or TRBD2 may supply D (6 bases each). The V end lost 1 base, the J end lost 5 bases, and 9 bases lay between the germline ends. This CDR3 region has 14 residues. Looked up from germline, CDR1 is SGHTA and CDR2 is FQGNSA. The CDR3: CASSLGGGQNIQYF. The CDR3 nucleotides are TGTGCCAGCAGCTTAGGTGGGGGGCAAAACATTCAGTACTTC.